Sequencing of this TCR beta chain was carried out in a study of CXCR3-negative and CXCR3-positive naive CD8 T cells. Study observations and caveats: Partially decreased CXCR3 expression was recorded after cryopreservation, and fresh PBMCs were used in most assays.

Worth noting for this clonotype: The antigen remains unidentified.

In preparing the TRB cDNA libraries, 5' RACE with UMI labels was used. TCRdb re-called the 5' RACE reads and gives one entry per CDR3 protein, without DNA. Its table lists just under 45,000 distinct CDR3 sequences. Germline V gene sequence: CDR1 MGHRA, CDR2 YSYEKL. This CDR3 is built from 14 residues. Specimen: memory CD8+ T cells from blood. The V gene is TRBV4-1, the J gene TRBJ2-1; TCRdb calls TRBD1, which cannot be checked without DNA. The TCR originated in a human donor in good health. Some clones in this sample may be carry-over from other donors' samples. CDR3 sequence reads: CASRHPGDYNEQFF.